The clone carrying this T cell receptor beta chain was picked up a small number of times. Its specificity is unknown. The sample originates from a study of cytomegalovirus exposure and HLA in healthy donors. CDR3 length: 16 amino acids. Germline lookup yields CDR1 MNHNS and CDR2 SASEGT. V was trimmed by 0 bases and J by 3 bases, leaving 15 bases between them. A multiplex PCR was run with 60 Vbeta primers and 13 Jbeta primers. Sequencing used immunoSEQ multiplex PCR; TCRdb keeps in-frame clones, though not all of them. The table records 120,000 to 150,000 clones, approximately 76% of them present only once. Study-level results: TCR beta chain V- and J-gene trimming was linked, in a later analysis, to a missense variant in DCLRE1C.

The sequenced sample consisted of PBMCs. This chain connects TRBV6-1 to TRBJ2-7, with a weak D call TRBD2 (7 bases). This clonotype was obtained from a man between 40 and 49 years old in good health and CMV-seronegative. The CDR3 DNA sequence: TGTGCCAGCAGTGAAGCTTGGGGGGGCGACGGCTACGAGCAGTACTTC. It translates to CASSEAWGGDGYEQYF.